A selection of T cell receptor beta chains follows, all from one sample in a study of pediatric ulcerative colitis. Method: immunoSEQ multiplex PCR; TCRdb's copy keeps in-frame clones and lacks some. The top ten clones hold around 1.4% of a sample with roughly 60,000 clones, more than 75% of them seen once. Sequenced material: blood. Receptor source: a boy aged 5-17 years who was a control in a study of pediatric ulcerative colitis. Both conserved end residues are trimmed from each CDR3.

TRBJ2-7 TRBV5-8 ASSSPIRGEYEQY
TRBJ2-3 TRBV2 ASSEGGRGDTQY
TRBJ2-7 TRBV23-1 ASRTRTSGSGEQY
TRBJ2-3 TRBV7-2 ASSSSDPDTQY
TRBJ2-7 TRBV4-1 ASSQGQGAIIEQY
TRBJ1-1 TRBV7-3 ASSRQEGTEAF
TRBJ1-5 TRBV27 ASTRQGSNQPQH
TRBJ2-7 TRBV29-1 SVEATHGYEQY
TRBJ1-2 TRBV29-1 SVQAAPRGYT
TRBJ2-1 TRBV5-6 ASSLDRWGYNEQF
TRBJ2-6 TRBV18 ASCKQGTGYSGANVLT
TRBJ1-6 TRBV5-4 ASSLSRLGSSYNSPLH
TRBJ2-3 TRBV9 ASSEYRQTTDTQY
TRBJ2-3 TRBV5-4 ASSFDRTDTQY
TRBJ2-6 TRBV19 ASTSGPSGSGANVLT
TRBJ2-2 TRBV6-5 ASISSQNTGELF
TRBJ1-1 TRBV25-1 ASSDAGSPEAF
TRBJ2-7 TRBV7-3 ASSRPDREGYEQY
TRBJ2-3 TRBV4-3 ASSQGFAGGFNTQY
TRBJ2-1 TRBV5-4 ASSLAYNEQF
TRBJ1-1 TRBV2 ASRTRGGTEAF
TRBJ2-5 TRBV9 ASSVGASGSQETQY
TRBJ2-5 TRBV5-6 ASSSKVSTLQETQY
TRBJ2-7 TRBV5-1 ASSPGVGLVTSYEQY
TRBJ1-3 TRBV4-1 ASSLSGRGLSGNTIY
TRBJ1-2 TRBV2 ASYNLPGTGTGYGYT
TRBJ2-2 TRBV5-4 ASSTLAGGFGGELF
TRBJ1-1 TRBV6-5 ASSYSWDRVGGEAF
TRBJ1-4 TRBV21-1 ASSKAGTGGATNEKLF
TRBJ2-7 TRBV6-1 ASRERRTVGSYEQY
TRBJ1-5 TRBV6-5 ASSFDRVQPQH
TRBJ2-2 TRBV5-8 ASSLGHNTGELF
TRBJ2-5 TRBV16 ASSQGQGGAQY
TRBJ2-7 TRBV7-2 ASSSPSSYEQY
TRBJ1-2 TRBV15 ATSRVGRGYGYT
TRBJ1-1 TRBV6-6 ASRLQGEIGAF
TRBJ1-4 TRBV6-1 ASSEFSFRGGEKLF
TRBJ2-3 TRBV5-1 ASSLPAPSGGGSDTQY
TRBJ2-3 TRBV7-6 ASSSSGGTDTQY
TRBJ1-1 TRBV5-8 ASSLRPRNTEAF
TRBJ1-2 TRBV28 ASSYLKGGYGYT
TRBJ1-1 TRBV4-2 ASSQGGGGTTEAF
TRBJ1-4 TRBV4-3 ASSQDRQMGGKLF
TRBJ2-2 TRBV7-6 ASSPKTGRANTGELF
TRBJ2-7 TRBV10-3 AISESRYEQY
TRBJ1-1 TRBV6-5 ASSAYRANTEAF
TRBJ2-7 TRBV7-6 ASSPRRIPPAGGRISSYEQY
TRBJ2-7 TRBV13 ASSPLGQGYEQY
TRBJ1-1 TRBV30 AWSVQHEGTEAF
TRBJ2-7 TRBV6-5 ASSYSHFKNYEQY
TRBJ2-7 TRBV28 ASRDLTDRVGNEQY
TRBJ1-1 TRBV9 ASSVDRASTEAF
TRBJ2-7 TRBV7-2 ASSSATSGATLTYEQY
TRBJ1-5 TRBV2 ASSAERGGQPQH